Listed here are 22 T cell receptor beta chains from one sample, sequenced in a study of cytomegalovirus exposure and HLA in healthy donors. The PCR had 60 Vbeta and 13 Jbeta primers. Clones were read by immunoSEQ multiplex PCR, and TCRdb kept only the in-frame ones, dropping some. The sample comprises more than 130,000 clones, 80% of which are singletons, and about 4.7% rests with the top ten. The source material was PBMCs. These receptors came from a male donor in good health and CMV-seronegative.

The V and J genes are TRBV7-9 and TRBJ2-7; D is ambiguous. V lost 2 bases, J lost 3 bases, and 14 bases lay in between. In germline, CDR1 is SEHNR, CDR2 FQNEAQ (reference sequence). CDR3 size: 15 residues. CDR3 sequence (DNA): TGTGCCAGCAGCTTACTTGATGATCCACTCTACGAGCAGTACTTC. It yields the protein CASSLLDDPLYEQYF. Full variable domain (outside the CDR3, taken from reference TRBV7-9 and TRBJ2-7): DTGVSQNPRHKITKRGQNVTFRCDPISEHNRLYWYRQTLGQGPEFLTYFQNEAQLEKSRLLSDRFSAERPKGSFSTLEIQRTEQGDSAMYLCASSLLDDPLYEQYFGPGTRLTVT.

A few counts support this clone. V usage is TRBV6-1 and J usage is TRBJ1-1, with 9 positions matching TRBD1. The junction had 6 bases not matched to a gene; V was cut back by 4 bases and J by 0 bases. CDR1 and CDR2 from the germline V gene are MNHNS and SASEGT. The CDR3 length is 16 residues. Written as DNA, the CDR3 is TGTGCCAGCAGTGCCCACAGGGGGCGGGTGAACACTGAAGCTTTCTTT. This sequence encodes CASSAHRGRVNTEAFF.

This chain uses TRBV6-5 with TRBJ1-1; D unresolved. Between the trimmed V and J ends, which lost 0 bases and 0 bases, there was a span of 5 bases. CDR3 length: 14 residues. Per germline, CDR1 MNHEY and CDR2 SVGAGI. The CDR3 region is CASSYSEMNTEAFF. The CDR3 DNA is TGTGCCAGCAGTTACTCCGAGATGAACACTGAAGCTTTCTTT.

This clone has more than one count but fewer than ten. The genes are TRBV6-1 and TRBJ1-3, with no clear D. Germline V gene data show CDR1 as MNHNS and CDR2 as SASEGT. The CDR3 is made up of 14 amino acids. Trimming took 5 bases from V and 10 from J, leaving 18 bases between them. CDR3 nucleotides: TGTGCCAGCAGTAAGTCGGACGGCCGGGGTACCATATATTTT. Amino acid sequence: CASSKSDGRGTIYF.

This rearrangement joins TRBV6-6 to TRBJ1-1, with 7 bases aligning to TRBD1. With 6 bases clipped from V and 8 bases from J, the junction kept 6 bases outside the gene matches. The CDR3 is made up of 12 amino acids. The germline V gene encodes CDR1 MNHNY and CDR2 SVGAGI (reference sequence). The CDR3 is CASRGRGREAFF. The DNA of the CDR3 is TGTGCCAGCAGGGGCAGGGGGAGGGAAGCTTTCTTT.

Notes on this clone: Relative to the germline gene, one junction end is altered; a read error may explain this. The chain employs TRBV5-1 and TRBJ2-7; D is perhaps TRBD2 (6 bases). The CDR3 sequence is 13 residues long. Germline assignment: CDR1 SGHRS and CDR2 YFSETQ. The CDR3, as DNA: TGCGCCAGCAAGGAGGGAAGCTCCTACGAGCAGCACTTC. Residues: CASKEGSSYEQHF. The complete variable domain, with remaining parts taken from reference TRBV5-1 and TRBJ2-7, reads KAGVTQTPRYLIKTRGQQVTLSCSPISGHRSVSWYQQTPGQGLQFLFEYFSETQRNKGNFPGRFSGRQFSNSRSEMNVSTLELGDSALYLCASKEGSSYEQHFGPGTRLTVT.

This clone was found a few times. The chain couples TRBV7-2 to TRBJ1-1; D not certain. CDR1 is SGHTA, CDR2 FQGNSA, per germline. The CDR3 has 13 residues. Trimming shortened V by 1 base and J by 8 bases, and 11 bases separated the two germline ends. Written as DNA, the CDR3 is TGTGCCAGCAGCTTAGACCAGGTCTTGGAAGCTTTCTTT. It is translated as CASSLDQVLEAFF.

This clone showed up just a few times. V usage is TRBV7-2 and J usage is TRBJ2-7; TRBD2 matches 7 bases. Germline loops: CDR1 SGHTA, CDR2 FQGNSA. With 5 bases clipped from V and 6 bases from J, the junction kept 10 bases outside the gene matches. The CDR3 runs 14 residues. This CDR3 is CASSTTPAGVEQYF. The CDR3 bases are TGTGCCAGCAGCACCACCCCCGCGGGGGTCGAGCAGTACTTC.

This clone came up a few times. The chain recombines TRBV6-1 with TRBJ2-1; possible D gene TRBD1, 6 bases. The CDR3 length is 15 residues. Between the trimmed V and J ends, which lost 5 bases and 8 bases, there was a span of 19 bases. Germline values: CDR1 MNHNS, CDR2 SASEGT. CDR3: CASSFPRGQSHEQFF. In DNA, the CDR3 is TGTGCCAGCAGTTTCCCCAGGGGACAATCACATGAGCAGTTCTTC.

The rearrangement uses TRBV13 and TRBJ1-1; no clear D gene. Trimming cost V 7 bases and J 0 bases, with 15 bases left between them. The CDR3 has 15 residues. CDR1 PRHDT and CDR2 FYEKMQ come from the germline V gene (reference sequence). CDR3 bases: TGTGCCAGCACCAGTGCAGGTCAGATGAACACTGAAGCTTTCTTT. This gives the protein CASTSAGQMNTEAFF.

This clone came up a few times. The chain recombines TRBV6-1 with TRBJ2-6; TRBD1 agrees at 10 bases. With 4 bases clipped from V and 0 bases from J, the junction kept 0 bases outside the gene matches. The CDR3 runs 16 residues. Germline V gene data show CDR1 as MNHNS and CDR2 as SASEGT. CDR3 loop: CASSGTGGSGANVLTF. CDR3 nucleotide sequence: TGTGCCAGCAGTGGGACAGGGGGCTCTGGGGCCAACGTCCTGACTTTC.

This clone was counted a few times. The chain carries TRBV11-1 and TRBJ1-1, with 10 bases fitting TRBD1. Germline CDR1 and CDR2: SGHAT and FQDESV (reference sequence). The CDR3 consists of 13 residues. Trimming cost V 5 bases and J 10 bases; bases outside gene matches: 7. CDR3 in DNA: TGTGCCAGCAGCGGACGGACAGGGGGAAGAGCTTTCTTT. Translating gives CASSGRTGGRAFF. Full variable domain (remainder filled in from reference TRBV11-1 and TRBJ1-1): EAEVAQSPRYKITEKSQAVAFWCDPISGHATLYWYRQILGQGPELLVQFQDESVVDDSQLPKDRFSAERLKGVDSTLKIQPAELGDSAMYLCASSGRTGGRAFFGQGTRLTVV.

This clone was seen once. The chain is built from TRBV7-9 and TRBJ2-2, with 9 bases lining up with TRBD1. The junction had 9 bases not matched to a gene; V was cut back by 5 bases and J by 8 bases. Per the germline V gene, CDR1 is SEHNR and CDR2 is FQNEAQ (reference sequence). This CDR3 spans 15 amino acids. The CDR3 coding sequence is TGTGCCAGCAGCAACCGGGACAGGGATTCGGGGGAGCTGTTTTTT. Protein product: CASSNRDRDSGELFF.

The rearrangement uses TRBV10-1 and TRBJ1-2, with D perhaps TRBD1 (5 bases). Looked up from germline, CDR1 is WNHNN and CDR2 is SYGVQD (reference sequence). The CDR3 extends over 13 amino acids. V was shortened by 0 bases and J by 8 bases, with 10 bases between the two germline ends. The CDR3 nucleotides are TGCGCCAGCAGTGAGTCCCGGAGGGGAGGCTACACCTTC. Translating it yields CASSESRRGGYTF.

CDR3 DNA sequence: TGCGCCAGCAGCTTTAGCGGGGGTCCGTTAGAGACCCAGTACTTC. Protein product: CASSFSGGPLETQYF. The chain links TRBV5-1 to TRBJ2-5; 9 bases are shared with TRBD2. The V gene end was trimmed by 2 bases and the J gene end by 4 bases; junction bases not matched to a gene: 6. The CDR3 extends over 15 amino acids. Germline V gene sequence: CDR1 SGHRS, CDR2 YFSETQ.

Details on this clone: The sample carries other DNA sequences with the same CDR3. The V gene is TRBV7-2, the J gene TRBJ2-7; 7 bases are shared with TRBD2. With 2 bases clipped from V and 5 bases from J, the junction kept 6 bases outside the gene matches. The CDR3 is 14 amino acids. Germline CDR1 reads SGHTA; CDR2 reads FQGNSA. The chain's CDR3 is CASSLTRRENEQYF. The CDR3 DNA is TGTGCCAGCAGCTTAACCCGGCGGGAGAACGAGCAGTACTTC.

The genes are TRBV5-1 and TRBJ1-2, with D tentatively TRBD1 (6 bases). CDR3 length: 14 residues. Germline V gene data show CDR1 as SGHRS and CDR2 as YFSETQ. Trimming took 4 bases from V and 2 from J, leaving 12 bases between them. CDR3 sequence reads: CASSQETGNYGYTF. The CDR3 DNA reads TGCGCCAGCAGCCAAGAGACAGGCAACTATGGCTACACCTTC.

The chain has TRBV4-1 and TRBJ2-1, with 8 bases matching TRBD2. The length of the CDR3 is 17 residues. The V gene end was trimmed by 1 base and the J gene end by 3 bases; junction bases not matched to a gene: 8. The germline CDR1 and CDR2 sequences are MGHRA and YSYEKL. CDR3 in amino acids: CASSQGSSGGLYNEQFF. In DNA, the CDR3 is TGCGCCAGCAGCCAAGGTTCAAGCGGGGGCCTCTACAATGAGCAGTTCTTC.

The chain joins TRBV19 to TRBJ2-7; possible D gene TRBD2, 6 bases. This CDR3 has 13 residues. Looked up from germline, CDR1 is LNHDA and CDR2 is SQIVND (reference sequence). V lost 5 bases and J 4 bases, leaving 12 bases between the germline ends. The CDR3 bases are TGTGCCAGTAGTTATGCGGGATCTTACGAGCAGTACTTC. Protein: CASSYAGSYEQYF.

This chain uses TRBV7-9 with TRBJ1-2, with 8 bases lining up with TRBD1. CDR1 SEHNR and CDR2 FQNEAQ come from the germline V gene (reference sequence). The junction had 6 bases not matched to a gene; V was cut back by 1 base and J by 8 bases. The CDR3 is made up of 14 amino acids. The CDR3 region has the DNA TGTGCCAGCAGCTTAGAGGTGGCAGGGGGCGGCTACACCTTC. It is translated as CASSLEVAGGGYTF.

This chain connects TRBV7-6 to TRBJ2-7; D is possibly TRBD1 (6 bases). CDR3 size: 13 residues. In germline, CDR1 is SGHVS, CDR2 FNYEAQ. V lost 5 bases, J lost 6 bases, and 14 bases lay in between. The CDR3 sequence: CASSIRTDGEQYF. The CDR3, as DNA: TGTGCCAGCAGCATACGGACAGATGGCGAGCAGTACTTC. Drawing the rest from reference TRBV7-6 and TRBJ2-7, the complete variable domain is GAGVSQSPRYKVTKRGQDVALRCDPISGHVSLYWYRQALGQGPEFLTYFNYEAQQDKSGLPNDRFSAERPEGSISTLTIQRTEQRDSAMYRCASSIRTDGEQYFGPGTRLTVT.

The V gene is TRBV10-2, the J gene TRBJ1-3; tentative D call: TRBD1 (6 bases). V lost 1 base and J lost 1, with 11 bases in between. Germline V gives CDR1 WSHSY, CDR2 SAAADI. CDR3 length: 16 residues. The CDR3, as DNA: TGCGCCAGCAGTGAGTATACAGGGCCTTCTGGAAACACCATATATTTT. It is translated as CASSEYTGPSGNTIYF.